The T cell receptor beta chain described here comes from a study of cytomegalovirus exposure and HLA in healthy donors. In the study overall: The Caucasian-associated ancestry cluster contained more than 75% of the approximately 430 genotyped donors.

The PCR had 60 Vbeta and 13 Jbeta primers. TCRdb keeps only in-frame clones here, not all; method: immunoSEQ multiplex PCR. The sample data list tens of thousands of clones. Broader study findings: Reported results showed that the classifier diagnosed cytomegalovirus status with high specificity and sensitivity.

CDR1 is LGHNA and CDR2 is YNFKEQ in the germline V gene. CDR3 length: 13 residues. The V and J ends lost 1 base and 13 bases, in that order; junction bases with no gene match: 5. Note on this clone: What it binds is unknown.

The clonotype comes from a woman in her sixties in good health and CMV-seronegative. Sequenced material: PBMCs. The chain carries TRBV4-2 and TRBJ2-1; 9 nucleotides align to TRBD2. The CDR3: CASSQGREGRQFF. The CDR3, as DNA: TGTGCCAGCAGCCAAGGGCGGGAGGGCCGACAGTTCTTC.